The 24 T cell receptor beta chains presented below share a single source sample, sequenced in a study of breast tumors, draining lymph nodes, adjacent tissues. TCRdb analysed the multiplex PCR reads with MiXCR anew, one entry per CDR3 protein. The table has about 170,000 distinct CDR3 sequences, roughly 35% seen once. Axillary draining lymph nodes of breast cancer patients supplied the node samples. Sequencing used axillary lymph node tissue. The source is a female donor with breast cancer. Some clones in this sample may be carry-over from other donors' samples.

In this sample, this clonotype turned up many times. The chain carries TRBV5-1 and TRBJ2-5, with 10 bases identical to TRBD2. The CDR3 extends over 16 amino acids. Per the germline V gene, CDR1 is SGHRS and CDR2 is YFSETQ. J was trimmed by 2 bases and V by 3 bases; bases with no gene match: 7. CDR3 nucleotides: TGCGCCAGCAGCTCCGGACTAGCGGTTTCGCAAGAGACCCAGTACTTC. Its translation is CASSSGLAVSQETQYF.

This clonotype showed up many times. This chain connects TRBV25-1 to TRBJ2-7; D unresolved. Per germline, CDR1 MGHDK and CDR2 SYGVNS. V was cut by 3 bases and J by 3 bases, with 18 bases left in between. This CDR3 region has 16 residues. The CDR3 sequence is CASSDSPALVGYEQYF. The CDR3 DNA is TGTGCCAGCAGTGATTCCCCAGCGCTAGTGGGCTACGAGCAGTACTTC.

This clonotype was detected ten times or more. V is TRBV7-8 and J is TRBJ1-2; a weak D match, TRBD1 (6 bases). Looked up from germline, CDR1 is SGHVS and CDR2 is FQNEAQ. The CDR3 has 14 amino acids. Trimming took 2 bases from V and 2 from J, leaving 9 bases between them. The CDR3 sequence is CASSLTTGNYGYTF. The CDR3 region has the DNA TGTGCCAGCAGCTTAACGACAGGCAACTATGGCTACACCTTC.

Many counts were recorded for this clonotype. The chain couples TRBV2 to TRBJ2-3; D might be TRBD1 (5 bases). The CDR3 spans 14 residues. Trimming left V 8 bases short and J 1 base short, with 13 bases between. Germline values: CDR1 SNHLY, CDR2 FYNNEI. In DNA form, the CDR3 reads TGTGCCAGCCGACTGGCGACAGGCACAGATACGCAGTATTTT. This encodes CASRLATGTDTQYF.

This clonotype was observed at least ten times. The chain combines TRBV24-1 with TRBJ1-5, with no clear D. This CDR3 contains 14 residues. V lost 3 bases to trimming and J lost 1 base, with 6 bases between them. CDR1 and CDR2 (germline): KGHDR, SFDVKD. DNA for the CDR3: TGTGCCACCAGTGATCCCGGGAGCAATCAGCCCCAGCATTTT. Its translation is CATSDPGSNQPQHF.

This clonotype occurred many times. V is TRBV18 and J is TRBJ2-3, with 9 bases identical to TRBD2. Unmatched junction bases numbered 5, after V lost 3 bases and J lost 4 bases. CDR1 and CDR2 (germline): KGHSH, LQKENI. CDR3 length equals 15 residues. The CDR3 region has the DNA TGTGCCAGCTCACCGGCGGGGGGGCGCTCAGATACGCAGTATTTT. Its protein is CASSPAGGRSDTQYF.

J is TRBJ1-5 and V is TRBV10-2; D perhaps matches TRBD1 (5 bases). This CDR3 is 14 amino acids long. Germline V gene sequence: CDR1 WSHSY, CDR2 SAAADI. V was pared by 7 bases and J by 7 bases, with 17 bases between. CDR3 region: CASNVLGQEQPQHF. The CDR3 coding sequence is TGCGCCAGCAATGTTTTGGGGCAGGAACAGCCCCAGCATTTT.

In DNA, the CDR3 is TGTGCCAGCAGTTTCACGGACCGCTACGAGCAGTACTTC. This codes for CASSFTDRYEQYF. V and J are TRBV12-3 or TRBV12-4 and TRBJ2-7; no reliable D call. The CDR3 is 13 residues long. Trimming took off 3 bases at V and 3 bases at J, with 9 bases between the two ends.

The V gene is TRBV2, the J gene TRBJ2-5; 8 bases match TRBD1. Germline trimming cut 6 bases from V and 3 bases from J; bases unmatched to any gene: 12. The V gene's germline CDR1 is SNHLY and CDR2 FYNNEI. This CDR3 region has 16 residues. CDR3 nucleotides: TGTGCCAGCAGCGAGACAGGGGAGGAAGGTAAAGAGACCCAGTACTTC. Translated: CASSETGEEGKETQYF.

The V gene is TRBV19, the J gene TRBJ1-5; no clear D. Germline CDR1 LNHDA, CDR2 SQIVND (reference sequence). This CDR3 is 15 amino acids long. Trimming left V 3 bases short and J 4 bases short, with 13 bases between. CDR3 region: CASSMAQIPNQPQHF. In nucleotides, the CDR3 is TGTGCCAGTAGTATGGCACAGATTCCTAATCAGCCCCAGCATTTT. Variable domain in full (rest from reference TRBV19 and TRBJ1-5): DGGITQSPKYLFRKEGQNVTLSCEQNLNHDAMYWYRQDPGQGLRLIYYSQIVNDFQKGDIAEGYSVSREKKESFPLTVTSAQKNPTAFYLCASSMAQIPNQPQHFGDGTRLSIL.

This clonotype was observed at least ten times. This chain joins TRBV5-6 and TRBJ2-6; D remains ambiguous. The germline V and J ends were trimmed by 1 base and 4 bases, with 24 bases remaining between them. The CDR3 is made up of 20 amino acids. From germline, CDR1 is SGHDT and CDR2 YYEEEE. The DNA of the CDR3 is TGTGCCAGCAGCTTGAAACCACCTGGATCCATTATCTCAGGGGCCAACGTCCTGACTTTC. This gives the protein CASSLKPPGSIISGANVLTF.

Only a few counts were recorded for this clonotype. A read error is possible here, since a much larger clone lies one base away. V and J are TRBV20-1 and TRBJ1-2; D is perhaps TRBD1 (5 bases). The CDR3 is 13 residues long. CDR1 is DFQATT and CDR2 is SNEGSKA in the germline V gene (reference sequence). Between the trimmed V and J ends, which lost 6 bases and 10 bases, there was a span of 21 bases. Here the CDR3 reads CSARGGEDGAYTF. CDR3 DNA sequence: TGCAGTGCCCGCGGTGGGGAGGACGGGGCCTACACCTTC.

This clonotype was counted only a few times. This may come from a read error, since a much larger clone is one base off. This chain joins TRBV5-8 and TRBJ1-5; perhaps TRBD1 as D (6 bases). The CDR3 consists of 15 residues. Trimming took 3 bases from V and 6 from J, leaving 16 bases between them. Germline-derived CDR1 and CDR2 are SGHTS and YDEGEE. CDR3 residues: CASSSSGAGGQPQHF. The DNA for the CDR3 is TGTGCCAGCAGCTCCTCAGGGGCCGGAGGTCAGCCCCAGCATTTT.

V is TRBV2 and J is TRBJ2-2, with D perhaps being TRBD1 or TRBD2 (5 bases each). The germline CDR1 and CDR2 sequences are SNHLY and FYNNEI. The V and J ends lost 6 bases and 2 bases respectively, with 19 bases between them. CDR3 length: 17 residues. The CDR3 DNA follows: TGTGCCAGCAGGAGGGGTCAGCCCTCTGGAAACACCGGGGAGCTGTTTTTT. It yields the protein CASRRGQPSGNTGELFF. Full variable domain (remainder filled in from reference TRBV2 and TRBJ2-2): EPEVTQTPSHQVTQMGQEVILRCVPISNHLYFYWYRQILGQKVEFLVSFYNNEISEKSEIFDDQFSVERPDGSNFTLKIRSTKLEDSAMYFCASRRGQPSGNTGELFFGEGSRLTVL.

V is TRBV24-1 and J is TRBJ2-3; no clear D. The CDR3 covers 11 residues. CDR1 and CDR2 from the germline V gene are KGHDR and SFDVKD. Trimming removed 6 bases from V and 6 bases from J, with 6 bases in between. Written as DNA, the CDR3 is TGTGCCACCAGTTTGGGTGATACGCAGTATTTT. As protein: CATSLGDTQYF.

This clonotype was picked up many times. This chain connects TRBV7-2 to TRBJ1-3; 7 nucleotides match TRBD1. Germline assignment: CDR1 SGHTA and CDR2 FQGNSA. The CDR3 length is 14 residues. V dropped 4 bases and J dropped 4; count of bases not matched to a gene: 4. This chain's CDR3 is CASSSRQGGNTIYF. CDR3 sequence (DNA): TGTGCCAGCAGCTCGCGACAGGGCGGAAACACCATATATTTT.

This clonotype was detected ten times or more. V and J are TRBV7-8 and TRBJ1-6; D is unclear. This CDR3 comprises 15 residues. Between the trimmed V and J ends, which lost 5 bases and 7 bases, there was a span of 15 bases. Per the germline V gene, CDR1 is SGHVS and CDR2 is FQNEAQ. For the CDR3, the DNA is TGTGCCAGCAGCCCCGGTTGGGTCGAGAATTCACCCCTCCACTTT. Residues: CASSPGWVENSPLHF.

The rearrangement links TRBV27 to TRBJ2-1; TRBD2 matches 14 bases. Losses at the gene ends were 8 bases for V and 8 bases for J; bases not matched to a gene: 2. Germline-derived CDR1 and CDR2 are MNHEY and SMNVEV (reference sequence). This CDR3 is 13 amino acids long. CDR3 protein: CASGTSGSHEQFF. CDR3 nucleotide sequence: TGTGCCAGCGGGACTAGCGGGAGCCATGAGCAGTTCTTC.

There are many counts of this clonotype. This chain links TRBV20-1 with TRBJ2-5; 16 bases agree with TRBD2. The germline CDR1 and CDR2 sequences are DFQATT and SNEGSKA (reference sequence). This CDR3 region has 17 residues. J lost 5 bases, V lost 3 bases, and 9 bases had no gene match. This CDR3 reads CSARGLAGGQPPETQYF. The CDR3 DNA reads as TGCAGTGCTAGGGGACTAGCGGGAGGGCAACCACCGGAGACCCAGTACTTC.

This clonotype was recorded a few times. This sequence joins TRBV29-1 and TRBJ2-7; no clear D gene. The CDR3 spans 12 residues. V dropped 6 bases and J dropped 6 bases, with 15 bases sitting between them. From germline, CDR1 is SQVTM and CDR2 ANQGSEA. The chain's CDR3 is CSVSATSLEQYF. The CDR3 bases are TGCAGCGTGTCCGCGACTTCCCTCGAGCAGTACTTC.

This clonotype was seen at least ten times. The conserved phenylalanine or tryptophan is not found at the CDR3 terminus, so this likely reflects a read error. The rearrangement links TRBV9 to TRBJ2-7; D not certain. V gave up 3 bases and J gave up 0 bases, with 7 bases separating them. Germline V gives CDR1 SGDLS, CDR2 YYNGEE. CDR3 length: 13 amino acids. The CDR3 protein is CASSGAHSYEQYS. CDR3 DNA sequence: TGTGCCAGCAGCGGCGCCCACTCCTACGAGCAGTACTCC.

This clonotype was seen repeatedly, ten times or more. J is TRBJ2-5 and V is TRBV11-2; perhaps TRBD1 as D (6 bases). CDR1 SGHAT and CDR2 FQNNGV come from the germline V gene. Trimming took off 4 bases at V and 1 base at J, with 13 bases between the two ends. This CDR3 is 15 amino acids long. CDR3 residues: CASSSTGQSQETQYF. The CDR3 bases are TGTGCCAGCAGCTCAACTGGACAGAGCCAAGAGACCCAGTACTTC.

About this clonotype itself: With a much larger clone just one base away, this may be a read error. The V gene is TRBV6-5, the J gene TRBJ1-3; D is undetermined. V was shortened by 5 bases and J by 0 bases, with 14 bases between the two germline ends. Germline values: CDR1 MNHEY, CDR2 SVGAGI. The CDR3 runs to 16 residues. The CDR3 is CASSHARSSSGNTIYF. The CDR3 bases are TGTGCCAGCAGTCACGCCCGGAGCAGCTCTGGAAACACCATATATTTT.

This clonotype was found many times. The chain has TRBV11-2 and TRBJ2-7; D not certain. This CDR3 is 15 amino acids long. CDR1 is SGHAT, CDR2 FQNNGV, per germline. The V end lost 0 bases, the J end lost 6 bases, and 15 bases lay between the germline ends. The CDR3 coding sequence is TGTGCCAGCAGCTTAGACCCCTCCCCGGGCTCCGAGCAGTACTTC. Translated, it gives CASSLDPSPGSEQYF.